This T cell receptor beta chain was captured in a study of blood T cell repertoires in COVID-19. About the research overall: Whether acute or convalescent, the COVID-19 samples came from the United States, Italy and Spain. The cDNA or gDNA used as material had been derived from T cells, B-cell-depleted T cells, or PBMCs.

This CDR3 has 15 residues. CDR1 and CDR2 (germline): MNHEY, SVGAGI. The V segment lost 6 bases and the J segment 4 bases; nucleotides outside the gene matches: 8. As originally analysed: Amplification of reference gene primers provided the estimated nucleated cell counts. Sequenced by immunoSEQ multiplex PCR; TCRdb stores in-frame clones only, minus some. V and J calls and clone size are copied from that table; D and trimming were computed from the DNA. Among 87,000 or so clones, about 86% were seen once, and the ten largest hold 20% to 25%. This TCR was recovered from a woman aged 80 or over in a cohort sampled during active or convalescent COVID-19. This rearrangement joins TRBV6-5 to TRBJ2-1; TRBD1 matches 8 bases. Sequenced sample: peripheral blood. CDR3 nucleotides: TGTGCCAGCAGCACACCTGGACAGGGATACAATGAGCAGTTCTTC. Its translation: CASSTPGQGYNEQFF.